The 7 T cell receptor beta chains below were found in one sample sequenced in a study of blood T cell repertoires in COVID-19. Clones were read by immunoSEQ multiplex PCR, and TCRdb kept only the in-frame ones, dropping some. This sample has around 55,000 clones, with around 90% found just once. Sample: peripheral blood. The receptors originated from a man aged 55 to 69 with acute or convalescent COVID-19.

V usage is TRBV6-5 and J usage is TRBJ1-2; 7 positions match TRBD1. The germline CDR1 and CDR2 sequences are MNHEY and SVGAGI. With 6 bases clipped from V and 2 bases from J, the junction kept 6 bases outside the gene matches. The CDR3 is 14 residues long. CDR3 residues: CASRHRDRNYGYTF. The CDR3 coding sequence is TGTGCCAGCAGACACCGGGACAGAAACTATGGCTACACCTTC.

In its sample, this clone was seen a few times. The genes are TRBV7-6 and TRBJ1-6, with 8 bases aligning to TRBD1. The V and J ends lost 5 bases and 7 bases, in that order; junction bases with no gene match: 7. The CDR3 is made up of 15 amino acids. Germline assignment: CDR1 SGHVS and CDR2 FNYEAQ. This CDR3 reads CASSPRTGRNSPLHF. For the CDR3, the DNA is TGTGCCAGCAGCCCCCGGACAGGGAGAAATTCACCCCTCCACTTT.

The chain joins TRBV7-2 to TRBJ1-1, with a tentative D call TRBD1 (5 bases). The germline CDR1 and CDR2 sequences are SGHTA and FQGNSA. V lost 3 bases and J lost 3, with 11 bases in between. This CDR3 is 14 amino acids long. The CDR3, as DNA: TGTGCCAGCAGCTTTCAGGGTAAGGACACTGAAGCTTTCTTT. Translating it yields CASSFQGKDTEAFF.

The chain links TRBV4-2 to TRBJ1-1, with D tentatively TRBD1 (5 bases). The CDR3 runs 15 residues. The germline V and J ends were trimmed by 0 bases and 5 bases, with 13 bases remaining between them. Germline CDR1 LGHNA, CDR2 YNFKEQ. The CDR3 sequence: CASSQDIGAETEAFF. As DNA, the CDR3 is TGTGCCAGCAGCCAAGATATTGGGGCGGAAACTGAAGCTTTCTTT.

This chain connects TRBV11-3 to TRBJ2-7; D is unresolved. There are 14 residues in the CDR3. V lost 5 bases to trimming and J lost 3 bases, with 14 bases between them. CDR1 is SGHNT and CDR2 is YENEEA in the germline V gene. CDR3 loop: CASSPAAGVYEQYF. CDR3 DNA sequence: TGTGCCAGCAGCCCCGCGGCCGGAGTCTACGAGCAGTACTTC.

This chain joins TRBV5-4 and TRBJ2-4; D is perhaps TRBD2 (5 bases). There are 15 residues in the CDR3. The germline V gene encodes CDR1 SGHNT and CDR2 YYREEE (reference sequence). V gave up 4 bases and J gave up 5 bases, with 16 bases separating them. DNA of the CDR3: TGTGCCAGCAGCATGCGAATCCCCGGGGAAAACATTCAGTACTTC. This translates into CASSMRIPGENIQYF.

The V gene is TRBV9, the J gene TRBJ2-3; 8 bases map to TRBD2. The CDR3 sequence is 15 residues long. J lost 6 bases, V lost 0 bases, and 6 bases had no gene match. Looked up from germline, CDR1 is SGDLS and CDR2 is YYNGEE. CDR3 DNA: TGTGCCAGCAGCGTAGTCGGGAGGGCCGGGGATACGCAGTATTTT. Amino acids: CASSVVGRAGDTQYF. Complete variable domain (other parts from reference TRBV9 and TRBJ2-3): DSGVTQTPKHLITATGQRVTLRCSPRSGDLSVYWYQQSLDQGLQFLIQYYNGEERAKGNILERFSAQQFPDLHSELNLSSLELGDSALYFCASSVVGRAGDTQYFGPGTRLTVL.